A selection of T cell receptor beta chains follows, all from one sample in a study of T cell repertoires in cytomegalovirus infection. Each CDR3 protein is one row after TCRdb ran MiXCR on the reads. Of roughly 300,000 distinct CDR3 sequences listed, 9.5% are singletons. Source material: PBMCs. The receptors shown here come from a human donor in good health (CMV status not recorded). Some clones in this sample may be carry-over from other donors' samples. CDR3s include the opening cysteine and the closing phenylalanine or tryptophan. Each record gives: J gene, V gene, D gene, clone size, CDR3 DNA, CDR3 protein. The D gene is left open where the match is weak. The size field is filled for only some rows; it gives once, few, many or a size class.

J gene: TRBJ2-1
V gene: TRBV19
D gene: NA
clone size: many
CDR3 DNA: TGTGCCAGTAGCTCGGGACTTTTAAAGGCGACAAATGAGCAGTTCTTC
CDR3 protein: CASSSGLLKATNEQFF

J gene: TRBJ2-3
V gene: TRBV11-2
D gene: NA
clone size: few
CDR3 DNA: TGTGCCAGCAGCTTGTCTCTCTCGGGTACGCAGTATTTT
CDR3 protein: CASSLSLSGTQYF

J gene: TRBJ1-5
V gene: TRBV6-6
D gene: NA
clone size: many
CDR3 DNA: TGTGCCAGCAGTTACTTTGGAGGGGCCAGCGGTCAGCCCCAGCATTTT
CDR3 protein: CASSYFGGASGQPQHF

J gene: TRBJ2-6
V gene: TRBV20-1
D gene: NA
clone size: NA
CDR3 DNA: TGCAGTGCCCGCCGATTCGACTGGCTGCGTGGGGGGGCCAACGTCCTGACTTTC
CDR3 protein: CSARRFDWLRGGANVLTF

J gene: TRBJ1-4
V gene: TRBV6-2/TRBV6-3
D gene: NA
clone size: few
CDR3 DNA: TGTGCCAGCAGTTACACTCCAAGACCAACTAATGAAAAACTGTTTTTT
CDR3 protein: CASSYTPRPTNEKLFF

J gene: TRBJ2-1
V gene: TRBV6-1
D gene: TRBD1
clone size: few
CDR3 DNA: TGTGCCAGCACCTCCCCCGAGGACAGGGCCACCGATGAGCAGTTCTTC
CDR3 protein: CASTSPEDRATDEQFF

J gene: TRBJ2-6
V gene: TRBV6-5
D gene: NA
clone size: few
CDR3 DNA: TGTGCCGTCCAGGGGGGGGAGGCCGGGGCCAACGTCCTGACTTTC
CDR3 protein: CAVQGGEAGANVLTF

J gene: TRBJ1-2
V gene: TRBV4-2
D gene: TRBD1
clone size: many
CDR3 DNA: TGTGCCAGCAGCCAAGCTTCCGGGACAGGCTATGGCTACACCTTC
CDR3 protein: CASSQASGTGYGYTF

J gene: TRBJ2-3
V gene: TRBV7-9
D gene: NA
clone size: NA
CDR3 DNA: TGTGCCAGCAGCTTAGCGAAGTGGGCTACAGATACGCAGTATTTT
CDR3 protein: CASSLAKWATDTQYF

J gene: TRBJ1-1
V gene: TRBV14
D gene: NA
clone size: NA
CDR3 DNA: TGTGCCAGCAGCCAAGACATCTCCGGCACTGAAGCTTTCTTT
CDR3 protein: CASSQDISGTEAFF

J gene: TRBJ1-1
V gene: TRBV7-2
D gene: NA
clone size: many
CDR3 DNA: TGTGCCAGCAGCCACAACAGGGTACTGAACACTGAAGCTTTCTTT
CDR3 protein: CASSHNRVLNTEAFF

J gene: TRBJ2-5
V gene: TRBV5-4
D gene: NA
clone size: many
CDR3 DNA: TGTGCCAGCAGCCCCGGACAGAATAGGCCGGAGACCCAGTACTTC
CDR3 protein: CASSPGQNRPETQYF

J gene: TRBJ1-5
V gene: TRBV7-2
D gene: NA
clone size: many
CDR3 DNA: TGTGCCAGCAGCCCAGACGGAGGGAAGTCCCAGCATTTT
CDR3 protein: CASSPDGGKSQHF

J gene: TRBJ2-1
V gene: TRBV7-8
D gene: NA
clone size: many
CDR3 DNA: TGTGCCAGCAGCTTAGGGTCTGCCTCCAATGAGCAGTTCTTC
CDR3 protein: CASSLGSASNEQFF

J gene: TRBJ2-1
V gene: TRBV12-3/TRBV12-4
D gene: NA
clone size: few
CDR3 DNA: TGTGCCAGCAGTTCCAGAGCGGCGGTCTCCTACAATGAGCAGTTCTTC
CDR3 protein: CASSSRAAVSYNEQFF

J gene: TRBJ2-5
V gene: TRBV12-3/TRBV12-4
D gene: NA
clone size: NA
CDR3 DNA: TGTGCCAGCAGTCTGGGACTCGACAGCACCCAGTACTTC
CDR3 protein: CASSLGLDSTQYF

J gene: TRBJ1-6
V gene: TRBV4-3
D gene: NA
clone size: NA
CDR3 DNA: TGCGCCAGCAGCCAAGATCTCACTGGGGTTTCGCATTCACCCCTCCACTTT
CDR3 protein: CASSQDLTGVSHSPLHF

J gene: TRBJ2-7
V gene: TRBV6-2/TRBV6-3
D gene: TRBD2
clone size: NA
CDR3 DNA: TGTGCCAGCAGTTACACCGGGGAGGGAGTTGGCGAGCAGTACTTC
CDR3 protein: CASSYTGEGVGEQYF

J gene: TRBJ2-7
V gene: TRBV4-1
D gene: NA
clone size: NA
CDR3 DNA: TGCGCCAGCAGCCGGGGCCTCGAGCAGTACTTC
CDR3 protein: CASSRGLEQYF

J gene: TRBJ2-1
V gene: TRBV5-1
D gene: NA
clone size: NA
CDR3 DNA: TGCGCCAGCAGCTTGGGGGGGTTAAGACTTGGGGATGAGCAGTTCTTC
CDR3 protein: CASSLGGLRLGDEQFF

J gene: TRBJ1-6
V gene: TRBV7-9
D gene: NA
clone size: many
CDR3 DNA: TGTGCCAGCAGCCAAACAACAGGGAATAATTCACCCCTCCACTTT
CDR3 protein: CASSQTTGNNSPLHF

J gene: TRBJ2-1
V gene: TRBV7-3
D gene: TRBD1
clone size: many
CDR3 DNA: TGTGCCAGCAGCTTTGGACAGGTCGAGGAGCAGTTCTTC
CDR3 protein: CASSFGQVEEQFF

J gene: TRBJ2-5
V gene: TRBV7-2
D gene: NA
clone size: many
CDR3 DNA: TGTGCCAGCAGCTCCTTCGGAGGGGGGGAGACCCAGTACTTC
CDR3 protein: CASSSFGGGETQYF

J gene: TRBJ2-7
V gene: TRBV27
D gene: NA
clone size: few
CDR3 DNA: TGTGCCAGCAGGGGGCCAACGGGGGCCTACGAGCAGTACTTC
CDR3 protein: CASRGPTGAYEQYF

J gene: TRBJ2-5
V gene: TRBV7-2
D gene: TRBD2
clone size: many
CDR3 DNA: TGTGCCAGCAGCCCCGGGACTAGCGGGGGGCCATGGGGTGAGACCCAGTACTTC
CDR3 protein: CASSPGTSGGPWGETQYF

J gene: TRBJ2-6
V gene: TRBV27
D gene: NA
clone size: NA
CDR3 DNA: TGTGCCAGCAGTAGGGGAACGAATCTCTTCTCTGGGGCCAACGTCCTGACTTTC
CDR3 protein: CASSRGTNLFSGANVLTF

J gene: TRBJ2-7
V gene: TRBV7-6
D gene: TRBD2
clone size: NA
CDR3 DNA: TGTGCCAGCAGCCTCGCGACTAGCGGGAGCGCCGAGCAGTACTTC
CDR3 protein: CASSLATSGSAEQYF

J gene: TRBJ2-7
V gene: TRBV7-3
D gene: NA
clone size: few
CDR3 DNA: TGTGCCAGCAGCTCTCGGGACTTCGGGAGCTCCTACGAGCAGTACTTC
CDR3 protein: CASSSRDFGSSYEQYF

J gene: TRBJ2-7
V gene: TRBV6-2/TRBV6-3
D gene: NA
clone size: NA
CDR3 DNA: TGTGCCAGCAGTCATGGGACAAGCGAGCAGTACTTC
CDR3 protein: CASSHGTSEQYF

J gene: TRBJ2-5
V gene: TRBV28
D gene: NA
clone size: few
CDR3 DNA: TGTGCCAGCAGTCTGAGTCAAAGGACAGACTTTCAAGAGACCCAGTACTTC
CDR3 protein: CASSLSQRTDFQETQYF

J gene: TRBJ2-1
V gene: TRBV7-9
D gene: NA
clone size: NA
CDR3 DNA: TGTGCCAGCACTTTTCGGGTTACGGAGATTCGCAATGAGCAGTTCTTC
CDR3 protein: CASTFRVTEIRNEQFF

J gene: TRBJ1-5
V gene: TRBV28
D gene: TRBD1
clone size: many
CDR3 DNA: TGTGCCAGCAGTATTTACAGGGGTGGCCAGCCCCAGCATTTT
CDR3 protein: CASSIYRGGQPQHF

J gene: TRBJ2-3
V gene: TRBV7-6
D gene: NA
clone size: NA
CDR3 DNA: TGTGCCAGCAGCTTAGGGGAGTTGCAGTATTTT
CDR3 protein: CASSLGELQYF

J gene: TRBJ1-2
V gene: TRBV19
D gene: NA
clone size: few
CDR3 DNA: TGTGCCAGTAGCATCGGAGCCGCGTCCCTAAGGTCCTATGGCTACACCTTC
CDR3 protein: CASSIGAASLRSYGYTF

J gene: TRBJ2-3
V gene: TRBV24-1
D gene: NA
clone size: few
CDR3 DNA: TGTGCCACCAGTGATGGGGGGAGCACAGATACGCAGTATTTT
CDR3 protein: CATSDGGSTDTQYF

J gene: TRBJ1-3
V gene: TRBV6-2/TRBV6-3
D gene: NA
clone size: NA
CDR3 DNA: TGTGCCAGCACCTCGACCGGCTCTGGAAACACCATATATTTT
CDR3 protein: CASTSTGSGNTIYF

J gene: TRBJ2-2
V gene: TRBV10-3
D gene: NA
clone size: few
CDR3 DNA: TGTGCCATCAAGATAGACGGGAACACCGGGGAGCTGTTTTTT
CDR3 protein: CAIKIDGNTGELFF

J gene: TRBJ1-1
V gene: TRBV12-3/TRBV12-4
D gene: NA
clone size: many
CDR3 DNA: TGTGCCAGCAGTTTTACCGGGGCTGATACTGAAGCTTTCTTT
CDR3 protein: CASSFTGADTEAFF

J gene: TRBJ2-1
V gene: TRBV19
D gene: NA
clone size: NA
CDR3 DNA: TGTGCCAGTAGTATGGAGGCGGGACGGAAGTTCTTC
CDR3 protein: CASSMEAGRKFF

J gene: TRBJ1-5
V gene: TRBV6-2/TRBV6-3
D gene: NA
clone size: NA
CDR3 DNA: TGTGCCAGCAGCCTCCGGGGCGGGGACAGCAATCAGCCCCAGCATTTT
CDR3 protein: CASSLRGGDSNQPQHF

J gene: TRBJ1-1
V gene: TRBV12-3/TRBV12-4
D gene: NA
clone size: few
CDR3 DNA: TGTGCCAGCAGACACACTGTTAACACTGAAGCTTTCTTT
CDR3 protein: CASRHTVNTEAFF

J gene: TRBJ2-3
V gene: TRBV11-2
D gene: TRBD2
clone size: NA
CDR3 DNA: TGTGCCAGCAGCCGAGGACTAGAGCTAGCTAGCACAGATACGCAGTATTTT
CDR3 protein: CASSRGLELASTDTQYF